Each of the 3 T cell receptor beta chains below was sequenced from the same sample in a study of lymphopenia after photon versus proton radiotherapy. Measured with immunoSEQ multiplex PCR; TCRdb has only the in-frame clones, and not every one. The table has fewer than 30,000 clones, 90% seen once. The input for sequencing was peripheral blood, taken from a patient treated with photon-based radiotherapy. These receptors all stem from a woman in her forties or fifties with cholangiocarcinoma.

The chain has TRBV21-1 and TRBJ2-3; TRBD1 is taken as the D call from the table, unchecked against the DNA. TRBV21-1 is a known pseudogene. This CDR3 has 14 residues. The DNA of the CDR3 is TGTGCCAGCACAGGACAGCCGCAGACAGATACGCAGTATTTT. Amino acid sequence: CASTGQPQTDTQYF.

This chain joins TRBV18 and TRBJ1-4; D possibly corresponds to TRBD1 (5 bases). The CDR3 consists of 15 residues. Germline lookup yields CDR1 KGHSH and CDR2 LQKENI. V dropped 2 bases and J dropped 4 bases, with 11 bases sitting between them. CDR3 protein: CASSPTGGINEKLFF. DNA of the CDR3: TGTGCCAGCTCACCAACGGGGGGAATTAATGAAAAACTGTTTTTT.

V gene TRBV2 combines with J gene TRBJ2-1; 7 bases line up with TRBD1. The germline V gene encodes CDR1 SNHLY and CDR2 FYNNEI. After removal of 11 bases from V and 5 bases from J, the junction contained 12 bases not matched to a gene. The CDR3 has 14 amino acids. The CDR3 region has the DNA TGTGCCGGCTCAGAGGGACAGAAAAACAATGAGCAGTTCTTC. This translates into CAGSEGQKNNEQFF. Filled out from reference TRBV2 and TRBJ2-1, the complete variable domain reads EPEVTQTPSHQVTQMGQEVILRCVPISNHLYFYWYRQILGQKVEFLVSFYNNEISEKSEIFDDQFSVERPDGSNFTLKIRSTKLEDSAMYFCAGSEGQKNNEQFFGPGTRLTVL.